A selection of T cell receptor beta chains follows, all from one sample in a study of cytomegalovirus exposure and HLA in healthy donors. Sequencing used immunoSEQ multiplex PCR; TCRdb keeps in-frame clones, though not all of them. The table lists around 51,000 clones, with approximately 26% in the top ten. The sequenced material came from PBMCs. The receptors originated from a man aged 40-49 years in good health and CMV-seropositive. Each CDR3 is given with its conserved first and last residue. The D gene is left open where the match is weak.

D gene	V gene	J gene	CDR3 protein	CDR3 DNA
.	TRBV25-1	TRBJ2-3	CASSVQASTDTQYF	TGTGCCAGCAGTGTGCAGGCGAGCACAGATACGCAGTATTTT
.	TRBV9	TRBJ2-2	CASREEEGFTGELFF	TGTGCCAGCAGAGAAGAGGAGGGTTTCACCGGGGAGCTGTTTTTT
.	TRBV11-2	TRBJ1-2	CATSPGYGYGYTF	TGTGCCACATCGCCGGGGTACGGCTATGGCTACACCTTC
.	TRBV11-2	TRBJ2-6	CASSLVPGGSGANVLTF	TGTGCCAGCAGCTTAGTACCAGGAGGCTCTGGGGCCAACGTCCTGACTTTC
TRBD1	TRBV28	TRBJ1-2	CASSLTGTEKIYGYTF	TGTGCCAGCAGTTTAACCGGGACAGAAAAGATCTATGGCTACACCTTC
TRBD2	TRBV30	TRBJ2-1	CAWIDLAVSYNEQFF	TGTGCCTGGATTGATCTAGCGGTCTCCTACAATGAGCAGTTCTTC
.	TRBV2	TRBJ2-3	CASSGIAETDTQYF	TGTGCCAGCAGTGGAATAGCTGAAACGGATACGCAGTATTTT
.	TRBV29-1	TRBJ1-4	CSVEFVGRPFNEKLFF	TGCAGCGTTGAATTTGTGGGGAGACCATTTAATGAAAAACTGTTTTTT
TRBD2	TRBV4-3	TRBJ2-7	CASSQIAGGPTEQYF	TGCGCCAGCAGCCAGATAGCGGGAGGGCCGACCGAGCAGTACTTC
TRBD2	TRBV7-3	TRBJ2-7	CASSLTGGEGQEQYF	TGTGCCAGCAGCTTAACGGGCGGGGAGGGTCAAGAGCAGTACTTC
.	TRBV19	TRBJ2-5	CASGGSSEIRRTQYF	TGTGCCAGTGGGGGGAGTAGCGAAATAAGAAGGACCCAGTACTTC
TRBD1	TRBV5-6	TRBJ2-7	CASTSSQGGEQYF	TGTGCCAGCACCTCATCACAGGGGGGTGAGCAGTACTTC
.	TRBV30	TRBJ1-5	CAWSSRGNQPQHF	TGTGCCTGGAGTTCTAGGGGAAATCAGCCCCAGCATTTT
.	TRBV5-4	TRBJ1-1	CASSFEGTEAFF	TGTGCCAGCAGCTTCGAGGGCACTGAAGCTTTCTTT
TRBD2	TRBV10-3	TRBJ2-2	CAIGELAPTGELFF	TGTGCCATCGGAGAACTAGCGCCCACCGGGGAGCTGTTTTTT
.	TRBV6-5	TRBJ2-1	CASSYSLDSREQFF	TGTGCCAGCAGTTACTCGTTGGACAGTCGCGAGCAGTTCTTC
.	TRBV2	TRBJ2-1	CASSVSPYNEQFF	TGTGCCAGCAGTGTCTCTCCCTACAATGAGCAGTTCTTC
.	TRBV4-3	TRBJ2-2	CASSSDSSFNTGELFF	TGCGCCAGCAGCTCAGACAGCAGCTTTAACACCGGGGAGCTGTTTTTT
TRBD1	TRBV28	TRBJ2-7	CASSLSAGQGTYEQYF	TGTGCCAGCAGTTTATCCGCGGGACAGGGCACCTACGAGCAGTACTTC
.	TRBV19	TRBJ2-4	CASGAADSSIQYF	TGTGCCAGTGGGGCAGCCGACAGTAGCATTCAGTACTTC
TRBD1	TRBV9	TRBJ1-5	CASSKGAGKQPQHF	TGTGCCAGCAGTAAGGGGGCAGGAAAACAGCCCCAGCATTTT
.	TRBV27	TRBJ1-1	CASREAGGNTEAFF	TGTGCCAGCAGGGAGGCAGGAGGGAACACTGAAGCTTTCTTT
TRBD1	TRBV28	TRBJ1-1	CASSLYGTGKWNTEAFF	TGTGCCAGCAGTTTATATGGGACAGGGAAGTGGAACACTGAAGCTTTCTTT
.	TRBV30	TRBJ1-5	CAWSVRGDGQPQHF	TGTGCCTGGAGTGTACGGGGGGATGGGCAGCCCCAGCATTTT
TRBD2	TRBV6-5	TRBJ2-3	CASSVAGPGDTQYF	TGTGCCAGCAGCGTAGCGGGGCCGGGAGATACGCAGTATTTT
TRBD2	TRBV27	TRBJ2-7	CASSLSGTRYYEQYF	TGTGCCAGCAGCTTATCTGGGACTAGGTACTACGAGCAGTACTTC